One and the same sample provided the 19 T cell receptor beta chains below, sequenced in a study of PD-L1 blockade in urothelial cancer. Data came from immunoSEQ multiplex PCR; TCRdb stores just in-frame clones and leaves some out. The table has some 110,000 clones, 80% to 95% seen once. The time point was: peripheral blood 6 weeks after treatment start. The sample here was PBMCs, taken around atezolizumab (anti-PD-L1) treatment. These receptors were obtained from a man in his sixties with urothelial cancer.

The chain carries TRBV5-4 and TRBJ2-5, with 11 nucleotides matching TRBD1. The CDR3 covers 17 residues. V gave up 4 bases and J gave up 1 base; unmatched junction bases: 9. Germline lookup yields CDR1 SGHNT and CDR2 YYREEE (reference sequence). Written as DNA, the CDR3 is TGTGCCAGCAGCGGCCGGGACAGGGGGTACCCCCAAGAGACCCAGTACTTC. It is translated as CASSGRDRGYPQETQYF.

The chain recombines TRBV9 with TRBJ2-5; D perhaps matches TRBD2 (6 bases). Germline-derived CDR1 and CDR2 are SGDLS and YYNGEE. Trimming stripped 6 bases from V and 1 base from J, with 16 bases between. The CDR3 covers 15 residues. DNA for the CDR3: TGTGCCAGCACCTTCACCGGGACTCCCCAAGAGACCCAGTACTTC. It yields the protein CASTFTGTPQETQYF.

The genes are TRBV5-1 and TRBJ2-5; D gene ambiguous. The CDR3 loop spans 13 amino acids. Trimming shortened V by 4 bases and J by 2 bases, and 9 bases separated the two germline ends. CDR1 and CDR2 (germline): SGHRS, YFSETQ. CDR3 sequence (DNA): TGCGCCAGCAGCCTGGGTCCTCAAGAGACCCAGTACTTC. Translation: CASSLGPQETQYF.

The chain joins TRBV18 to TRBJ2-3, with 8 bases that match TRBD1. Germline assignment: CDR1 KGHSH and CDR2 LQKENI. J lost 1 base, V lost 6 bases, and 9 bases had no gene match. The CDR3 is 16 residues long. CDR3 sequence (DNA): TGTGCCAGCTCGAGCGGACAGGGATGGGGCACAGATACGCAGTATTTT. Translation gives CASSSGQGWGTDTQYF.

The chain is built from TRBV9 and TRBJ2-1, with D maybe TRBD2 (6 bases). This CDR3 spans 15 amino acids. The germline gives CDR1 SGDLS, CDR2 YYNGEE. Between the trimmed V and J ends, which lost 1 base and 0 bases, there was a span of 8 bases. The CDR3 bases are TGTGCCAGCAGCGTATCGGGAGCCTCCTACAATGAGCAGTTCTTC. This codes for CASSVSGASYNEQFF.

V is TRBV7-5 and J is TRBJ2-3; the table's TRBD2 call for D was not verified on the DNA. TRBV7-5 is an annotated pseudogene. The CDR3 loop spans 12 amino acids. CDR3 region: CARSLVGERQYF. The CDR3 nucleotides read TGTGCCAGAAGCTTAGTGGGAGAACGGCAGTATTTT.

This clone was observed at least ten times. The identical CDR3 is also encoded by other nucleotide sequences in the sample. CDR3 residues: CASGGTEAFF. CDR3 nucleotides: TGTGCCAGTGGCGGCACTGAAGCTTTCTTT. The chain joins TRBV2 to TRBJ1-1, with unresolved D. The CDR3 loop spans 10 amino acids. The V end lost 9 bases, the J end lost 4 bases, and 6 bases lay between the germline ends. The germline V gene has CDR1 SNHLY and CDR2 FYNNEI.

The chain couples TRBV4-1 to TRBJ2-2; the D is unclear. This CDR3 comprises 15 residues. Germline CDR1 MGHRA, CDR2 YSYEKL. Trimming stripped 1 base from V and 1 base from J, with 7 bases between. The chain's CDR3 is CASSQVELNTGELFF. The CDR3 DNA is TGCGCCAGCAGCCAAGTAGAGCTGAACACCGGGGAGCTGTTTTTT.

This clone was observed once. The V and J genes are TRBV2 and TRBJ1-1, with 7 bases lining up with TRBD1. This CDR3 has 13 residues. The germline V gene has CDR1 SNHLY and CDR2 FYNNEI. CDR3 bases: TGTGGGAACCAGGGGGGCGTGAACACTGAAGCTTTCTTT. Amino acid sequence: CGNQGGVNTEAFF.

The V gene is TRBV7-2, the J gene TRBJ1-6, with 10 bases aligning to TRBD1. CDR1 is SGHTA and CDR2 is FQGNSA in the germline V gene. CDR3 size: 17 residues. V gave up 5 bases and J gave up 6 bases; unmatched junction bases: 10. CDR3 bases: TGTGCCAGCAGCCAGGGACAGGGGATGTTAGGTAATTCACCCCTCCACTTT. The encoded protein is CASSQGQGMLGNSPLHF.

The chain combines TRBV18 with TRBJ2-1; 8 nucleotides line up with TRBD1. This CDR3 has 16 amino acids. The trim removed 3 bases at V and 7 bases at J, leaving 11 bases unmatched. Germline values: CDR1 KGHSH, CDR2 LQKENI. Written as DNA, the CDR3 is TGTGCCAGCTCACCCCCCGGGACAGGACGGGGTAATGAGCAGTTCTTC. Protein: CASSPPGTGRGNEQFF.

The J gene is TRBJ1-2, the V gene TRBV7-2, with 10 bases identical to TRBD1. Trimming at V came to 4 bases and at J to 0 bases, leaving 2 bases not matched to a gene. Per the germline V gene, CDR1 is SGHTA and CDR2 is FQGNSA. This CDR3 has 15 residues. CDR3 loop: CASSSTGGSNYGYTF. The CDR3 DNA sequence: TGTGCCAGCAGCTCGACAGGGGGCTCTAACTATGGCTACACCTTC.

This chain connects TRBV5-1 to TRBJ1-3; 9 bases fit TRBD1. The CDR3 has 18 amino acids. The ends lost 4 bases at V and 2 bases at J; junction bases unmatched: 13. Germline loops: CDR1 SGHRS, CDR2 YFSETQ. This CDR3 is CASSGGTGTAGAGNTIYF. In DNA form, the CDR3 reads TGCGCCAGCAGCGGCGGGACAGGGACGGCGGGCGCTGGAAACACCATATATTTT.

This clone is a singleton in its sample. V is TRBV7-7 and J is TRBJ1-1, with D uncertain. Deletions cut 4 bases from V and 0 bases from J, with 6 bases between. This CDR3 is 13 amino acids long. Germline-derived CDR1 and CDR2 are SSHAT and FNYEAQ (reference sequence). In DNA form, the CDR3 reads TGTGCCAGCAGCTCGACTATGAACACTGAAGCTTTCTTT. This gives the protein CASSSTMNTEAFF.

Here the CDR3 DNA reads TGTGCCAGCTCACCGCGCGACACGATCACTAACACCATATATTTT. Its translation is CASSPRDTITNTIYF. The chain links TRBV18 to TRBJ1-3; D not certain. The CDR3 contains 15 residues. V dropped 3 bases and J dropped 7 bases, with 16 bases sitting between them. Germline V gene data show CDR1 as KGHSH and CDR2 as LQKENI.

The gene calls are TRBV5-6 and TRBJ2-7, with TRBD2 matching 15 bases. CDR1 and CDR2 (germline): SGHDT, YYEEEE. Trimming removed 4 bases from V and 4 bases from J; junction bases left unmatched: 6. CDR3 length: 16 residues. The CDR3: CASSVIGLAGGYEQYF. As DNA, the CDR3 is TGTGCCAGCAGCGTTATAGGACTAGCGGGGGGGTACGAGCAGTACTTC.

The CDR3 DNA is TGTGCCAGCAGTTCACGACACGCTAACTATGGCTACACCTTC. Its protein is CASSSRHANYGYTF. The V gene is TRBV7-8, the J gene TRBJ1-2; unclear D gene. This CDR3 has 14 amino acids. The germline V gene encodes CDR1 SGHVS and CDR2 FQNEAQ. Trimming took 6 bases from V and 0 from J, leaving 11 bases between them.

The CDR3 spells CASSYKRESSYEQYF. CDR3 nucleotides: TGTGCCAGCAGTTACAAGCGGGAGAGTTCCTACGAGCAGTACTTC. The chain uses TRBV6-5 and TRBJ2-7, with 8 bases matching TRBD2. The CDR3 extends over 15 amino acids. Germline lookup yields CDR1 MNHEY and CDR2 SVGAGI. V was pared by 2 bases and J by 1 base, with 4 bases of the junction left unmatched.

This chain joins TRBV7-2 and TRBJ1-1; D is undetermined. This CDR3 spans 11 amino acids. Between the trimmed V and J ends, which lost 6 bases and 6 bases, there was a span of 8 bases. Germline V gives CDR1 SGHTA, CDR2 FQGNSA. The CDR3 reads CASRADSEAFF. Written as DNA, the CDR3 is TGTGCCAGCAGGGCAGACTCTGAAGCTTTCTTT.